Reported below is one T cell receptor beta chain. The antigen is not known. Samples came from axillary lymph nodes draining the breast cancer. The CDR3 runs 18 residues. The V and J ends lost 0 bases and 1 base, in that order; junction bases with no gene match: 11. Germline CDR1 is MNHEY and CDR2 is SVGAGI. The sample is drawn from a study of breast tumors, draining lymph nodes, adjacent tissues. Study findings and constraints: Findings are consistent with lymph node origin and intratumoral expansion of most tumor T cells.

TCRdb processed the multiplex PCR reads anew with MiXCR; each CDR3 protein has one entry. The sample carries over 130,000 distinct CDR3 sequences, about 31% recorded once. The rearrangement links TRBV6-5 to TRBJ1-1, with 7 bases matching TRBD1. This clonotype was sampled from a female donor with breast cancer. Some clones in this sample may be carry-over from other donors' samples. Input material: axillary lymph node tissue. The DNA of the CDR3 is TGTGCCAGCAGTTACTCCAACAGGGGCCCACGGGGGAACACTGAAGCTTTCTTT. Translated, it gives CASSYSNRGPRGNTEAFF.